Listed below are T cell receptor beta chains from one sample, sequenced in a study of cytomegalovirus exposure and HLA in healthy donors. This table comes from immunoSEQ multiplex PCR, and its TCRdb copy is limited to in-frame clones, with some not included. Reported are 85,000 or so clones; the ten largest clones contain 0.95% to 1.3%. The material sequenced was PBMCs. The receptor set was obtained from a woman aged 25 to 39 in good health and CMV-seronegative. Both conserved end residues are part of each CDR3. A D gene is named only where the DNA matches it firmly.

d_call,j_call,v_call,cdr3_aa,cdr3_nt
-,TRBJ1-1,TRBV30,CAWSHHAANTEAFF,TGTGCCTGGAGTCACCACGCGGCGAACACTGAAGCTTTCTTT
-,TRBJ2-1,TRBV30,CAWSARGPLGEQFF,TGTGCCTGGAGTGCTCGAGGTCCCTTAGGTGAGCAGTTCTTC
-,TRBJ2-2,TRBV2,CASSAGPVAGELFF,TGTGCCAGCTCAGCAGGGCCCGTGGCCGGGGAGCTGTTTTTT
TRBD1,TRBJ1-1,TRBV2,CASSGTGGEAFF,TGTGCCAGCAGCGGGACAGGGGGTGAAGCTTTCTTT
-,TRBJ2-1,TRBV29-1,CSVGSGDNEQFF,TGCAGCGTTGGGTCAGGGGACAATGAGCAGTTCTTC
-,TRBJ1-1,TRBV4-1,CASTVDGSSMNTEAFF,TGCGCCAGCACCGTAGATGGTTCCTCAATGAACACTGAAGCTTTCTTT
-,TRBJ2-5,TRBV7-2,CASSFGREEKTQYF,TGTGCCAGCAGCTTCGGCAGGGAAGAAAAGACCCAGTACTTC
TRBD2,TRBJ2-2,TRBV7-6,CASSPTSLAGEGGELFF,TGTGCCAGCAGCCCGACCTCCCTAGCGGGGGAGGGCGGGGAGCTGTTTTTT
TRBD1,TRBJ2-7,TRBV27,CASAPDRASYEQYF,TGTGCCAGCGCTCCTGACAGGGCCTCCTACGAGCAGTACTTC
-,TRBJ1-2,TRBV6-4,CASSEGQSRVYGYTF,TGTGCCAGCAGTGAAGGGCAGTCCAGGGTCTATGGCTACACCTTC
-,TRBJ1-1,TRBV7-2,CASSLARGNTEAFF,TGTGCCAGCAGCTTAGCGCGGGGCAACACTGAAGCTTTCTTT
TRBD2,TRBJ2-6,TRBV6-1,CASRGGSGANVLTF,TGTGCCAGCAGGGGGGGGTCTGGGGCCAACGTCCTGACTTTC
-,TRBJ1-1,TRBV29-1,CSVDSSPDTEAFF,TGCAGCGTCGATTCATCCCCGGACACTGAAGCTTTCTTT
-,TRBJ1-1,TRBV6-5,CASSPRGVTEAFF,TGTGCCAGCAGCCCCCGCGGGGTGACTGAAGCTTTCTTT
-,TRBJ2-5,TRBV5-1,CASSSQETQYF,TGCGCCAGCAGCTCGCAAGAGACCCAGTACTTC
-,TRBJ1-4,TRBV19,CASSMGQGFNEKLFF,TGTGCCAGTAGTATGGGACAAGGATTTAATGAAAAACTGTTTTTT
TRBD1,TRBJ2-7,TRBV11-2,CASSPTTGNDEQYF,TGTGCCAGCAGCCCGACGACAGGGAACGACGAGCAGTACTTC
-,TRBJ1-6,TRBV5-1,CASSFSGNSPLHF,TGCGCCAGCAGCTTTTCAGGGAATTCACCCCTCCACTTT
-,TRBJ1-3,TRBV30,CAWSVPGKASGNTIYF,TGTGCCTGGAGTGTACCCGGGAAGGCCTCTGGAAACACCATATATTTT
-,TRBJ1-2,TRBV10-2,CASSAHPAGANGYTF,TGCGCCAGCAGCGCCCACCCGGCAGGTGCTAATGGCTACACCTTC
TRBD2,TRBJ2-2,TRBV7-9,CASSLLIAGTNTGELFF,TGTGCCAGCAGCCTCCTTATAGCGGGGACTAACACCGGGGAGCTGTTTTTT
-,TRBJ1-1,TRBV19,CASSIRGSTEAFF,TGTGCCAGTAGTATCAGGGGTAGTACTGAAGCTTTCTTT
TRBD1,TRBJ1-6,TRBV7-9,CASSYGQGFSNSPLHF,TGTGCCAGCAGCTACGGACAGGGCTTTTCTAATTCACCCCTCCACTTT
TRBD2,TRBJ2-7,TRBV7-8,CASSPSGWRDSYEQYF,TGTGCCAGCAGCCCTAGCGGGTGGCGGGACTCCTACGAGCAGTACTTC
TRBD1,TRBJ1-4,TRBV30,CAGSDRGSVWEKLFF,TGTGCCGGGTCGGACAGGGGAAGTGTTTGGGAAAAACTGTTTTTT
-,TRBJ1-1,TRBV6-1,CASNVGGRGAEAFF,TGTGCCAGCAATGTAGGAGGGAGAGGGGCTGAAGCTTTCTTT
TRBD2,TRBJ2-5,TRBV5-4,CASSLDSGRSGETQYF,TGTGCCAGCAGCTTGGATAGCGGGAGGTCGGGAGAGACCCAGTACTTC
TRBD1,TRBJ1-5,TRBV6-6,CASSYLDRVNQPQHF,TGTGCCAGCAGTTACCTGGACAGGGTAAATCAGCCCCAGCATTTT
TRBD2,TRBJ2-5,TRBV9,CASSVGTAGYQETQYF,TGTGCCAGCAGCGTAGGAACAGCGGGGTACCAAGAGACCCAGTACTTC
-,TRBJ1-5,TRBV7-2,CASSSDRRQPQHF,TGTGCCAGCAGCTCCGACAGACGGCAGCCCCAGCATTTT
-,TRBJ1-1,TRBV30,CAWRAWGLGTEDFF,-
TRBD1,TRBJ2-2,TRBV30,CAWRKGGYTGELFF,TGTGCCTGGAGGAAAGGGGGCTACACCGGGGAGCTGTTTTTT
TRBD1,TRBJ2-2,TRBV6-5,CASSYYRGITGELFF,TGTGCCAGCAGTTACTACAGGGGCATCACCGGGGAGCTGTTTTTT
-,TRBJ1-2,TRBV14,CASSQAQGRGYTF,TGTGCCAGCAGCCAAGCACAGGGACGAGGCTACACCTTC